The T cell receptor (beta chain) under discussion was sequenced for a study of breast tumors, draining lymph nodes, adjacent tissues. V was pared by 5 bases and J by 2 bases, with 10 bases of the junction left unmatched. This CDR3 comprises 16 residues. Germline V gene data show CDR1 as LNHDA and CDR2 as SQIVND (reference sequence). One entry per CDR3 protein, called by TCRdb with MiXCR from the multiplex PCR reads. The sample shows under 70,000 distinct CDR3 sequences, over 40% of them seen only once. Study-wide results and caveats: Tumor TCR diversity was below lymph nodes but above nontumor tissue.

This clonotype was recorded many times. The target antigen is unknown. Since no conserved phenylalanine or tryptophan closes the CDR3, a read error is the likely cause. The TCR originated in a female donor with breast cancer. Some clones in this sample may be carry-over from other donors' samples. V and J are TRBV19 and TRBJ2-5; 8 bases fit TRBD1. Input material: breast tumor tissue. CDR3 sequence (DNA): TGTGCCAGTAGTCTTCGAGGGACAGGTCTTCAAGAGACCCAGTACTCC. Protein product: CASSLRGTGLQETQYS.